The present T cell receptor beta chain was sequenced within a study of blood T cell repertoires in COVID-19. Whole-study context: Acute-phase and convalescent COVID-19 samples originated in the United States, Italy and Spain.

The CDR3 runs to 15 residues. Deletions cut 2 bases from V and 8 bases from J, with 15 bases between. Germline lookup yields CDR1 MNHNS and CDR2 SASEGT. Per the original data handling: Quantification of nucleated cells was approximated via reference gene primer amplification. Clones were read by immunoSEQ multiplex PCR, and TCRdb kept only the in-frame ones, dropping some. The V and J calls and clone size are taken from that table; D and trimming were inferred from the DNA. The sample has around 270,000 clones, around 84% seen once. The receptor's source is a man in his 60s with acute or convalescent COVID-19. Material: peripheral blood. This rearrangement joins TRBV6-1 to TRBJ1-4, with D possibly being TRBD1 (5 bases). CDR3 loop: CASSELGGSREKLFF. The DNA for the CDR3 is TGTGCCAGCAGTGAATTGGGGGGTAGTAGAGAAAAACTGTTTTTT.